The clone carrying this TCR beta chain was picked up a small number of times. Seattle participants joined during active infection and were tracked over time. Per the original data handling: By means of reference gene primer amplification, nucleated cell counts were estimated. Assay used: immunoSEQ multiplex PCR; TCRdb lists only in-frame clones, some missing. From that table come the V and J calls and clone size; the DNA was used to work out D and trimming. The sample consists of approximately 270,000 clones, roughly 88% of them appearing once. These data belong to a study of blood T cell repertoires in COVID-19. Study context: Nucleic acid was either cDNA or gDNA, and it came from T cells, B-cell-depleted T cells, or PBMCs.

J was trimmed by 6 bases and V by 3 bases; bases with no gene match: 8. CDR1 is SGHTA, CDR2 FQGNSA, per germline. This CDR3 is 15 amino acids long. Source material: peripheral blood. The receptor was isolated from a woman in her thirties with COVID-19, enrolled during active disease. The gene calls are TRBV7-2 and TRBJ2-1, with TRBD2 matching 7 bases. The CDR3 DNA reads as TGTGCCAGCAGCTTGGGGGGGAGAATGGGCAATGAGCAGTTCTTC. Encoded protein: CASSLGGRMGNEQFF.